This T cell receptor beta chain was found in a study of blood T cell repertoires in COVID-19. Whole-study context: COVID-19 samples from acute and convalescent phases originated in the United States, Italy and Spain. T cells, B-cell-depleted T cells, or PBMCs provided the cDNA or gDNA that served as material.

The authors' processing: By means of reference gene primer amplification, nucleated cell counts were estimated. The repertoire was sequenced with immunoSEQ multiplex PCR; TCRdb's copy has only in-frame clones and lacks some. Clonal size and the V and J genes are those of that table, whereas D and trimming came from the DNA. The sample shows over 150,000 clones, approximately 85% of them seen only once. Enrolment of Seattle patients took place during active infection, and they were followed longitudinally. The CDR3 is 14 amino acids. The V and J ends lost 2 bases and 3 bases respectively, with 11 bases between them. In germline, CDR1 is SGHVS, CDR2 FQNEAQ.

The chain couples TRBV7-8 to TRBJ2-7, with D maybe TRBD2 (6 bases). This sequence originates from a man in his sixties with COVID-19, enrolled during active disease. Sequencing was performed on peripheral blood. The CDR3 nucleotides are TGTGCCAGCAGCTTAAACCAGGACTACTACGAGCAGTACTTC. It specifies CASSLNQDYYEQYF.